These T cell receptor beta chains were read from a single sample in a study of T cell changes during pregnancy in multiple sclerosis. Sequencing used immunoSEQ multiplex PCR; TCRdb keeps in-frame clones, though not all of them. The sample consists of under 80,000 clones, roughly nine tenths of them appearing once. The sample was peripheral blood, taken in the second trimester of pregnancy. These receptors all come from a female donor with multiple sclerosis, enrolled in a pregnancy study. The CDR3 runs from the conserved cysteine through the conserved F or W. D genes are given only for firm matches. Clone size appears in some rows only: once, few, many, or a class for an expanded clone.

V,J,D,size,CDR3,DNA
TRBV4-1,TRBJ1-5,-,-,CASSQGGLSNQPQHF,TGCGCCAGCAGCCAGGGGGGACTTAGCAATCAGCCCCAGCATTTT
TRBV19,TRBJ1-2,TRBD1,-,CASSRTGATAYGYTF,TGTGCCAGTAGCCGGACAGGGGCGACCGCCTATGGCTACACCTTC
TRBV6-6,TRBJ1-2,TRBD1,-,CASSYPGQGANYGYTF,TGTGCCAGCAGTTACCCTGGACAGGGCGCTAACTATGGCTACACCTTC
TRBV18,TRBJ1-2,-,-,CASSPTGENYGYTF,TGTGCCAGCTCACCGACAGGAGAGAACTATGGCTACACCTTC
TRBV19,TRBJ2-7,TRBD1,-,CASSSGTGSYEQYF,TGTGCCAGTAGTTCCGGGACAGGGTCCTACGAGCAGTACTTC
TRBV7-9,TRBJ2-7,TRBD2,-,CASSWTSGRVEQYF,TGTGCCAGCAGTTGGACTAGCGGGAGGGTCGAGCAGTACTTC
TRBV21-1,TRBJ1-5,-,-,CASSIPNNPGGGKPQHF,TGTGCCAGCAGCATCCCCAATAACCCAGGGGGAGGTAAGCCCCAGCATTTT
TRBV29-1,TRBJ1-2,TRBD1,few,CSVQGTGPSNYGYTF,TGCAGCGTTCAGGGGACAGGGCCCTCTAACTATGGCTACACCTTC
TRBV7-2,TRBJ1-2,-,-,CASSPPYEGRSF,TGTGCCAGCAGCCCCCCGTACGAGGGAAGATCCTTC
TRBV6-5,TRBJ2-7,TRBD2,-,CASSFAGAGEQYF,TGTGCCAGCAGTTTCGCGGGAGCGGGCGAGCAGTACTTC
TRBV2,TRBJ1-1,TRBD1,-,CASKGGAVNTEAFF,TGTGCCAGCAAAGGGGGCGCGGTGAACACTGAAGCTTTCTTT
TRBV6-4,TRBJ1-2,-,-,CASSDFGRRERFYFGYTF,TGTGCCAGCAGTGACTTTGGACGCCGGGAAAGGTTTTACTTCGGCTACACCTTC
TRBV7-6,TRBJ1-2,-,once,CASSLERRGVYGYTF,TGTGCCAGCAGCTTAGAACGCAGGGGAGTCTATGGCTACACCTTC
TRBV5-1,TRBJ1-2,-,many,CASSLGPSYGYTF,TGCGCCAGCAGCTTGGGGCCGTCCTATGGCTACACCTTC
TRBV6-6,TRBJ2-5,-,once,CASSKGQETQYF,TGTGCCAGCAGCAAGGGGCAAGAGACCCAGTACTTC
TRBV4-2,TRBJ2-7,-,-,CASSQDRNYGAQSYEQYF,TGTGCCAGCAGCCAAGATAGAAATTATGGGGCTCAGTCGTACGAGCAGTACTTC